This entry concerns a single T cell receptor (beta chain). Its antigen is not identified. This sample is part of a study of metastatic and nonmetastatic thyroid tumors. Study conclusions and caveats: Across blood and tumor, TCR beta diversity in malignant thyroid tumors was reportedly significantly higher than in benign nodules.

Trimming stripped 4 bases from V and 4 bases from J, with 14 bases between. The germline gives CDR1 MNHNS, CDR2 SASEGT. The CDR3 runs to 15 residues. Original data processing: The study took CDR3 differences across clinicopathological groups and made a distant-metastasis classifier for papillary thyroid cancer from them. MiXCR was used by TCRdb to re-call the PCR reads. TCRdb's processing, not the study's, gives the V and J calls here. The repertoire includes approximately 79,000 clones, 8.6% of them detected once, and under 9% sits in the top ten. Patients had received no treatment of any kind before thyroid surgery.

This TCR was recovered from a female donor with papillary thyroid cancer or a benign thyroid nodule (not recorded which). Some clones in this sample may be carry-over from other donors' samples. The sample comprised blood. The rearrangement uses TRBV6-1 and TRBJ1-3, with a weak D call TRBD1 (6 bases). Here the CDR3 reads CASSVEGGAGNTIYF. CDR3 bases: TGTGCCAGCAGTGTTGAGGGGGGAGCCGGAAACACCATATATTTT.